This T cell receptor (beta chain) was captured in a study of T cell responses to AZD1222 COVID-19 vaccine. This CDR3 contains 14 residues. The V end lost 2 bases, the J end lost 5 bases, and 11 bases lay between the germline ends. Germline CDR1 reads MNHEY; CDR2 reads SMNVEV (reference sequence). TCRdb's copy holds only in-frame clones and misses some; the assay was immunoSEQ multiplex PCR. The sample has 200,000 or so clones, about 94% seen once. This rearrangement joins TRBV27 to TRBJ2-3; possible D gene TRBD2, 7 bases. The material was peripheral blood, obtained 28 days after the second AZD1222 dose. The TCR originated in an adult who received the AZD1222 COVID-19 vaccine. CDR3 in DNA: TGTGCCAGCAGTTTAGGGGGGGCGGGAGATACGCAGTATTTT. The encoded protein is CASSLGGAGDTQYF.